These 16 T cell receptor beta chains share one sample of origin, sequenced in a study of blood T cell repertoires in COVID-19. Method: immunoSEQ multiplex PCR; TCRdb's copy keeps in-frame clones and lacks some. Counted here are about 68,000 clones, almost 85% occurring once; the ten biggest clones make up roughly 24%. Sequencing was done on a sample of peripheral blood. These TCRs come from a man aged 50 or older with acute or convalescent COVID-19.

Notes on this clone: Other DNA sequences in the sample encode the same CDR3. The rearrangement links TRBV12-3 or TRBV12-4 to TRBJ1-2; 7 bases map to TRBD1. The CDR3 loop spans 13 amino acids. V shed 8 bases, J shed 3 bases, and the junction held 6 bases outside the gene matches. For the CDR3, the DNA is TGTGCCAGCCAGCATGGGACAGACTATGGCTACACCTTC. It yields the protein CASQHGTDYGYTF.

This clone has a single count. The chain recombines TRBV7-3 with TRBJ2-1; 14 nucleotides line up with TRBD2. This CDR3 contains 16 residues. CDR1 is SGHTA, CDR2 FQGTGA, per germline. The V and J ends lost 5 bases and 6 bases, in that order; junction bases with no gene match: 6. CDR3 in DNA: TGTGCCAGCAGCACCGGACTAGCGGGGGGCCCCAATGAGCAGTTCTTC. Its protein is CASSTGLAGGPNEQFF.

V is TRBV27 and J is TRBJ1-1, with D perhaps matching TRBD1 (6 bases). The CDR3 runs 14 residues. Germline values: CDR1 MNHEY, CDR2 SMNVEV (reference sequence). V shed 4 bases and J shed 4 bases, with 13 bases lying between them. CDR3 in amino acids: CASSSRGRFTEAFF. The DNA of the CDR3 is TGTGCCAGCAGTTCCAGGGGAAGGTTCACTGAAGCTTTCTTT.

The J gene is TRBJ1-1, the V gene TRBV6-1; D is ambiguous. V lost 6 bases and J 5 bases, leaving 10 bases between the germline ends. In germline, CDR1 is MNHNS, CDR2 SASEGT. The CDR3 runs 12 residues. Written as DNA, the CDR3 is TGTGCCAGCAGCCCGGGTAGGACTGAAGCTTTCTTT. This gives the protein CASSPGRTEAFF.

This clone was found a few times. The gene calls are TRBV4-2 and TRBJ2-3; 10 bases align to TRBD2. There are 17 residues in the CDR3. Germline V lookup: CDR1 LGHNA, CDR2 YNFKEQ. Trimming at V came to 4 bases and at J to 7 bases, leaving 14 bases not matched to a gene. The CDR3 DNA reads as TGTGCCAGCAGCCGAGGGGGAGCGGGGGGGCCTGTGAATACGCAGTATTTT. Protein product: CASSRGGAGGPVNTQYF.

The genes are TRBV6-5 and TRBJ1-5; a weak D match, TRBD1 (5 bases). The CDR3 sequence is 13 residues long. The V gene's germline CDR1 is MNHEY and CDR2 SVGAGI. Between the trimmed V and J ends, which lost 6 bases and 5 bases, there was a span of 11 bases. CDR3 residues: CASRPTEYQPQHF. CDR3 DNA: TGTGCCAGCAGGCCGACAGAGTATCAGCCCCAGCATTTT.

The chain links TRBV29-1 to TRBJ1-2; the match to TRBD1 covers 9 bases. V lost 7 bases, J lost 2 bases, and 5 bases stayed unmatched. Germline V gene lookup returns CDR1 SQVTM and CDR2 ANQGSEA. This CDR3 region has 13 residues. The DNA of the CDR3 is TGCAGCGCCAGGACAGGGGAAAACTATGGCTACACCTTC. Translated: CSARTGENYGYTF.

V usage is TRBV6-6 and J usage is TRBJ2-6; 8 bases fit TRBD1. The CDR3 loop spans 18 amino acids. Germline trimming cut 5 bases from V and 3 bases from J; bases unmatched to any gene: 12. The germline CDR1 and CDR2 sequences are MNHNY and SVGAGI (reference sequence). Written as DNA, the CDR3 is TGTGCCAGCAGTCCGGATGGACAGGGTTCGGGTGGGGCCAACGTCCTGACTTTC. The encoded protein is CASSPDGQGSGGANVLTF.

The sample holds a few counts of this clone. The chain combines TRBV9 with TRBJ1-2; D may be TRBD1 (5 bases). The CDR3 runs 15 residues. CDR1 SGDLS and CDR2 YYNGEE come from the germline V gene. V was pared by 1 base and J by 3 bases, with 13 bases between. The CDR3 sequence is CASSVTGQGDYGYTF. DNA of the CDR3: TGTGCCAGCAGCGTAACTGGGCAGGGCGACTATGGCTACACCTTC.

The J gene is TRBJ1-1, the V gene TRBV29-1; possibly TRBD1 for D (6 bases). The germline CDR1 and CDR2 sequences are SQVTM and ANQGSEA. Trimming removed 5 bases at V and 5 bases at J, with 18 bases between. This CDR3 is built from 14 residues. The CDR3 here is CSVLFTGYITEAFF. The DNA for the CDR3 is TGCAGCGTTCTCTTCACAGGGTACATTACTGAAGCTTTCTTT. Variable domain in full (rest from reference TRBV29-1 and TRBJ1-1): SAVISQKPSRDICQRGTSLTIQCQVDSQVTMMFWYRQQPGQSLTLIATANQGSEATYESGFVIDKFPISRPNLTFSTLTVSNMSPEDSSIYLCSVLFTGYITEAFFGQGTRLTVV.

The J gene is TRBJ2-5, the V gene TRBV7-2; 7 bases agree with TRBD2. The CDR3 is 14 residues long. The germline V gene has CDR1 SGHTA and CDR2 FQGNSA. V shed 1 base and J 1 base; nucleotides not matched to a gene: 0. CDR3 sequence (DNA): TGTGCCAGCAGCTTAGGACTAGCCCAAGAGACCCAGTACTTC. Translation gives CASSLGLAQETQYF.

CDR3 loop: CASSTAGTGGETQYF. The CDR3 nucleotides are TGTGCCAGCAGCACAGCCGGGACAGGGGGAGAGACCCAGTACTTC. V and J are TRBV5-4 and TRBJ2-5; TRBD1 agrees at 11 bases. The CDR3 runs 15 residues. Trimming cost V 4 bases and J 4 bases; bases outside gene matches: 6. Germline V gives CDR1 SGHNT, CDR2 YYREEE (reference sequence).

The chain joins TRBV5-1 to TRBJ1-5; D uncertain. The CDR3 spans 15 residues. CDR1 and CDR2 (germline): SGHRS, YFSETQ. V lost 0 bases and J 2 bases, leaving 9 bases between the germline ends. The CDR3 here is CASSLDWGGNQPQHF. The CDR3 DNA follows: TGCGCCAGCAGCTTGGACTGGGGAGGCAATCAGCCCCAGCATTTT. The full variable domain, with the rest looked up from reference TRBV5-1 and TRBJ1-5, is KAGVTQTPRYLIKTRGQQVTLSCSPISGHRSVSWYQQTPGQGLQFLFEYFSETQRNKGNFPGRFSGRQFSNSRSEMNVSTLELGDSALYLCASSLDWGGNQPQHFGDGTRLSIL.

The rearrangement uses TRBV6-6 and TRBJ1-2; TRBD1 might be the D (6 bases). Trimming took off 9 bases at V and 2 bases at J, with 7 bases between the two ends. The CDR3 sequence is 11 residues long. In germline, CDR1 is MNHNY, CDR2 SVGAGI (reference sequence). The CDR3: CASGQNYGYTF. Here the CDR3 DNA reads TGTGCCAGTGGACAGAACTATGGCTACACCTTC.

The chain is built from TRBV5-8 and TRBJ2-2, with 7 bases fitting TRBD1. Losses at the gene ends were 4 bases for V and 5 bases for J; bases not matched to a gene: 8. The V gene's germline CDR1 is SGHTS and CDR2 YDEGEE. This CDR3 spans 15 amino acids. Here the CDR3 DNA reads TGTGCCAGCAGCGCCGGGACAGCTTATACCGGGGAGCTGTTTTTT. Amino acid sequence: CASSAGTAYTGELFF. Full variable domain (outside the CDR3, taken from reference TRBV5-8 and TRBJ2-2): EAGVTQSPTHLIKTRGQQATLRCSPISGHTSVYWYQQALGLGLQFLLWYDEGEERNRGNFPPRFSGRQFPNYSSELNVNALELEDSALYLCASSAGTAYTGELFFGEGSRLTVL.

V usage is TRBV20-1 and J usage is TRBJ1-1; D might be TRBD1 (5 bases). Germline V gene sequence: CDR1 DFQATT, CDR2 SNEGSKA (reference sequence). The CDR3 is 11 amino acids. Trimming took 6 bases from V and 7 from J, leaving 12 bases between them. The CDR3 DNA follows: TGCAGTGCCGAGTCGACAGTTGAAGCTTTCTTT. Protein sequence: CSAESTVEAFF.